Below are 12 T cell receptor beta chains sequenced from a single sample in a study of blood T cells in healthy people across ages (dated by TCRdb to the mid-2010s). Libraries were constructed by 5' RACE. Instrument used: Illumina HiSeq 2500. A second roughly 6 to 12 cycle PCR used a sample-barcoded 5' primer and a J-beta primer mix. TCRdb trimmed public reads at Q25 via fastp, called clones via MiXCR and kept in-frame beta chains. Merged by CDR3 protein, the rows form single entries marked with the most common genes and DNA. In all, the sample holds 800,000 or so distinct CDR3 sequences, and less than 80% of those were seen once. The ten largest account for approximately 30% of the sample. Sequenced input: blood. The source of these receptors is a man aged 30-40 years in good health.

V usage is TRBV7-2 and J usage is TRBJ2-7, with 9 bases that match TRBD2. The V gene's germline CDR1 is SGHTA and CDR2 FQGNSA. The CDR3 totals 15 residues. V lost 0 bases to trimming and J lost 4 bases; unmatched junction nucleotides: 4. CDR3 region: CASSLARGGLYEQYF. The CDR3 DNA is TGTGCCAGCAGCTTAGCGCGGGGGGGCCTGTACGAGCAGTACTTC.

Remarks on this clonotype: Mismatch with germline at one junction end may stem from a read error. The chain joins TRBV7-8 to TRBJ2-1, with 7 bases that match TRBD2. CDR1 and CDR2 from the germline V gene are SGHVS and FQNEAQ. The CDR3 consists of 15 residues. CDR3 DNA sequence: TGTGCCAGCAACTTATCGGGGGGTGACTACAATGAGCAGTTCTTC. This sequence encodes CASNLSGGDYNEQFF.

This sequence joins TRBV24-1 and TRBJ2-3, with unresolved D. Germline CDR1 is KGHDR and CDR2 is SFDVKD. This CDR3 region has 16 residues. The germline V and J ends were trimmed by 3 bases and 0 bases, with 12 bases remaining between them. The chain's CDR3 is CATSDSTRGSTDTQYF. CDR3 coding DNA: TGTGCCACCAGTGATAGTACGCGCGGTAGCACAGATACGCAGTATTTT.

V gene TRBV7-3 combines with J gene TRBJ2-1; TRBD2 is a possible D gene (5 bases). Germline V gives CDR1 SGHTA, CDR2 FQGTGA. Deletions cut 6 bases from V and 1 base from J, with 13 bases between. The CDR3 has 15 amino acids. DNA for the CDR3: TGTGCCAGCAGGGAGGAAGCCCTATCCTACAATGAGCAGTTCTTC. Translation: CASREEALSYNEQFF. The whole variable domain, remainder taken from reference TRBV7-3 and TRBJ2-1, is GAGVSQTPSNKVTEKGKYVELRCDPISGHTALYWYRQSLGQGPEFLIYFQGTGAADDSGLPNDRFFAVRPEGSVSTLKIQRTERGDSAVYLCASREEALSYNEQFFGPGTRLTVL.

The J gene is TRBJ2-1, the V gene TRBV29-1; 11 positions agree with TRBD2. Germline lookup yields CDR1 SQVTM and CDR2 ANQGSEA. The trim removed 7 bases at V and 4 bases at J, leaving 3 bases unmatched. This CDR3 region has 13 residues. Here the CDR3 reads CSGSGGAYNEQFF. CDR3 in DNA: TGCAGCGGTAGCGGGGGGGCTTACAATGAGCAGTTCTTC.

This clonotype appeared a few times. J is TRBJ2-1 and V is TRBV9; TRBD2 aligns across 9 bases. Trimming cost V 0 bases and J 9 bases; bases outside gene matches: 13. The CDR3 is 17 amino acids. CDR1 is SGDLS, CDR2 YYNGEE, per germline. CDR3 sequence (DNA): TGTGCCAGCAGCGTAGGACTAGCGGAAAATCAAGGGAGTGAGCAGTTCTTC. This translates into CASSVGLAENQGSEQFF.

The CDR3 DNA is TGTGCCAGCAGACCCGTCTACGAGCAGTACTTC. Its translation is CASRPVYEQYF. This rearrangement joins TRBV6-5 to TRBJ2-7; D is unclear. The CDR3 sequence is 11 residues long. V lost 6 bases to trimming and J lost 3 bases, with 6 bases between them. Germline assignment: CDR1 MNHEY and CDR2 SVGAGI.

The chain has TRBV3-1 and TRBJ2-6, with D hard to call. Germline CDR1 and CDR2: LGHDT and YNNKEL (reference sequence). Trimming took off 0 bases at V and 4 bases at J, with 10 bases between the two ends. This CDR3 has 16 residues. The CDR3 DNA follows: TGTGCCAGCAGCCAAGATACGGGTTGGGGGGCCAACGTCCTGACTTTC. Translation: CASSQDTGWGANVLTF.

This chain joins TRBV2 and TRBJ2-7; D not certain. This CDR3 is 12 amino acids long. Germline V gene lookup returns CDR1 SNHLY and CDR2 FYNNEI. Between the trimmed V and J ends, which lost 6 bases and 5 bases, there was a span of 11 bases. The chain's CDR3 is CASSPAVNEQYF. Written as DNA, the CDR3 is TGTGCCAGCAGCCCGGCGGTTAACGAGCAGTACTTC.

The gene calls are TRBV10-3 and TRBJ2-5; 7 positions match TRBD1. This CDR3 region has 13 residues. J lost 3 bases, V lost 8 bases, and 6 bases had no gene match. The germline gives CDR1 ENHRY, CDR2 SYGVKD. The CDR3 loop is CAIQAGQEETQYF. The CDR3 bases are TGTGCCATCCAAGCCGGACAGGAAGAGACCCAGTACTTC.

The chain carries TRBV5-1 and TRBJ1-2, with 10 bases identical to TRBD1. Germline lookup yields CDR1 SGHRS and CDR2 YFSETQ. The CDR3 has 15 residues. J lost 4 bases, V lost 4 bases, and 7 bases had no gene match. CDR3: CASSQGTGEGYGYTF. For the CDR3, the DNA is TGCGCCAGCAGCCAGGGGACAGGGGAAGGCTATGGCTACACCTTC.

The rearrangement links TRBV4-1 to TRBJ1-2, with D tentatively TRBD1 (6 bases). CDR1 MGHRA and CDR2 YSYEKL come from the germline V gene. The CDR3 consists of 14 residues. V lost 1 base to trimming and J lost 6 bases, with 12 bases between them. CDR3 nucleotide sequence: TGCGCCAGCAGCCAAGGATCGGGGGCTGATGGCTACACCTTC. Its translation: CASSQGSGADGYTF.